This is a list of T cell receptor beta chains from one sample in a study of T-cell memory formation after mild COVID-19. TCRdb called the 5' RACE reads again in MiXCR, with one record for every CDR3 protein. The table has approximately 89,000 distinct CDR3 sequences, around a quarter seen once. The sample taken for sequencing was PBMCs or a T cell subset sorted from them (not recorded which). Every receptor here comes from a man younger than 35 who had mild COVID-19 (a few samples of this study predate the infection). Cell type and time point are not known. The CDR3 runs from the conserved cysteine through the conserved F or W. D genes are given only for firm matches. The size of a clone is reported for some rows only, either as once, few or many, or as a class for expanded clones.

d_call j_call clone_size v_call cdr3_nt cdr3_aa
NA TRBJ1-4 few TRBV4-2 TGTGCCAGCAGCCAAGAAAGGAGAGGGGGGTCTGAAAAACTGTTTTTT CASSQERRGGSEKLFF
NA TRBJ2-6 few TRBV4-1 TGCGCCAGCAGCCAAGACGTGGATTCTGGGGCCAACGTCCTGACTTTC CASSQDVDSGANVLTF
TRBD1 TRBJ2-4 few TRBV12-3/TRBV12-4 TGTGCCAGCAGCACCGGGACAGGGAGAAGGTTAGCCAAAAACATTCAGTACTTC CASSTGTGRRLAKNIQYF
TRBD1 TRBJ2-5 NA TRBV6-5 TGTGCCAGCAGTCCCCGGGACAGGGGGGGAGAGACCCAGTACTTC CASSPRDRGGETQYF
NA TRBJ1-6 NA TRBV4-1 TGCGCCAGCAGCCCCCGGGGGGCCAATTCACCCCTCCACTTT CASSPRGANSPLHF
NA TRBJ2-1 few TRBV11-2 TGTGCCAGCAGCTTCCCATCTAGCTACAATGAGCAGTTCTTC CASSFPSSYNEQFF
NA TRBJ2-2 few TRBV7-9 TGTGCCAGCAGCTTAGATTCGATGGGGGCCGGGGAGCTGTTTTTT CASSLDSMGAGELFF
NA TRBJ1-1 NA TRBV6-5 TGTGCCAGCAGTGCCTCGGGGGGCCGAAGCACTGAAGCTTTCTTT CASSASGGRSTEAFF
NA TRBJ1-1 NA TRBV12-5 TGTGCTAGTGGTCCCACCCCGGCGAGGATCACTGAAGCTTTCTTT CASGPTPARITEAFF
NA TRBJ2-1 few TRBV11-3 TGTGCCAGCAGCGTAACGCAGGGTGGAGGTGGTGAGCAGTTCTTC CASSVTQGGGGEQFF
NA TRBJ2-3 NA TRBV7-9 TGTGCCAGCCAGCGAGATACGCAGTATTTT CASQRDTQYF
NA TRBJ2-1 NA TRBV6-6 TGTGCCAGCGGTTGGACGTTCAATGAGCAGTTCTTC CASGWTFNEQFF
NA TRBJ2-1 NA TRBV20-1 TGCAGTGCTGGGGGACTTTACAATGAGCAGTTCTTC CSAGGLYNEQFF
NA TRBJ2-1 few TRBV12-3/TRBV12-4 TGTGCCAGCAGTTTAACCGAGTACAATGAGCAGTTCTTC CASSLTEYNEQFF
NA TRBJ1-1 NA TRBV29-1 TGCAGCGTTGGGGTGAACACTGAAGCTTTCTTT CSVGVNTEAFF
TRBD1 TRBJ2-3 NA TRBV6-4 TGTGCCAGCGCTATTCAACAGGGGTCCAGCACAGATACGCAGTATTTT CASAIQQGSSTDTQYF
NA TRBJ2-7 few TRBV7-9 TGTGCCAGCAGACCGGTCGGGCCCGCGGAGCAGTACTTC CASRPVGPAEQYF
NA TRBJ2-5 few TRBV7-8 TGTGCCAGCAGCTTCAGGGTATTGGAGACCCAGTACTTC CASSFRVLETQYF
TRBD2 TRBJ2-3 NA TRBV29-1 TGCAGCGTTGAACTAGCGGGGGGATCGGATACGCAGTATTTT CSVELAGGSDTQYF
NA TRBJ2-7 few TRBV29-1 TGCAGCGTGGTATCCGACAGGGAGGACGAGCAGTACTTC CSVVSDREDEQYF
TRBD2 TRBJ2-1 few TRBV6-4 TGTGCCAGCAGTGACTCAGCGGGGGGGTACAATGAGCAGTTCTTC CASSDSAGGYNEQFF
TRBD1 TRBJ2-4 NA TRBV5-1 TGCGCCAGCAGCCCCTGGGCCCAGGACAGGGGTGACCGGGGGCGGTACTTC CASSPWAQDRGDRGRYF
NA TRBJ2-3 NA TRBV25-1 TGTGCCAGCAGTGAGTACATACGCATTGGAGATACGCAGTATTTT CASSEYIRIGDTQYF
NA TRBJ2-2 NA TRBV12-3/TRBV12-4 TGTGCCAGCAGTCCAGGGTGGAACACCGGGGAGCTGTTTTTT CASSPGWNTGELFF
NA TRBJ2-3 few TRBV15 TGTGCCACCAGCAGACCCCCAGGGCTAGTTGGGTCAGATACGCAGTATTTT CATSRPPGLVGSDTQYF
NA TRBJ2-3 NA TRBV29-1 TGCAGCGTTGAAATGACAGGAGATACGCAGTATTTT CSVEMTGDTQYF
NA TRBJ2-5 NA TRBV28 TGTGCCACAACAGCGCCCTCCCAAGAGACCCAGTACTTC CATTAPSQETQYF
NA TRBJ2-3 NA TRBV20-1 TGCAGTGCTAGGTACTCCTTGGGCACAGATACGCAGTATTTT CSARYSLGTDTQYF
NA TRBJ2-1 NA TRBV28 TGTGCCAGCAGGCCCACCCGAGGGAGCTCCTACAATGAGCAGTTCTTC CASRPTRGSSYNEQFF
NA TRBJ1-1 NA TRBV4-2 TGTGCCAGCAGTCATTCGCAGTTGAGCACTGAAGCTTTCTTT CASSHSQLSTEAFF
NA TRBJ1-5 few TRBV7-9 TGTGCCCTCGCCACGGGGGTCGGGCCCCAGCATTTT CALATGVGPQHF
TRBD1 TRBJ2-1 NA TRBV10-2 TGCGCCAGCAGTGGGCGGGACAGGATATACAATGAGCAGTTCTTC CASSGRDRIYNEQFF
NA TRBJ1-5 NA TRBV5-1 TGCGCCAGCAGCTACCGGGGGGGGGCCAATCAGCCCCAGCATTTT CASSYRGGANQPQHF
NA TRBJ1-1 few TRBV7-6 TGTGCCAGCACCTTGGGACCTACCGCGAGCACTGAAGCTTTCTTT CASTLGPTASTEAFF
NA TRBJ2-5 few TRBV15 TGTGCCACCAGCAGAGAAGGTTACCAAGAGACCCAGTACTTC CATSREGYQETQYF
TRBD2 TRBJ2-7 few TRBV12-3/TRBV12-4 TGTGCCAGCAGTTTCGGGGGGTTCTCCTACGAGCAGTACTTC CASSFGGFSYEQYF
NA TRBJ2-5 few TRBV27 TGTGCCAGCAGTTGGGGACCGAACCCACAAGAGACCCAGTACTTC CASSWGPNPQETQYF
NA TRBJ1-6 NA TRBV28 TGTGCCAGCAGTTTCGGTTCACCCCTCCACTTT CASSFGSPLHF
TRBD1 TRBJ1-2 NA TRBV9 TGTGCCAGCAGCGCAACTGGGACAGCACGGGGCTACACCTTC CASSATGTARGYTF
NA TRBJ2-7 few TRBV6-5 TGTGCCAGCAGTTACTCTGGAGGGGTGCGAGAGCAGTACTTC CASSYSGGVREQYF
TRBD2 TRBJ2-2 few TRBV7-6 TGTGCCACCCCCAAGATAGGGACTAGCGGGGGCCCTAACACCGGGGAGCTGTTTTTT CATPKIGTSGGPNTGELFF
TRBD1 TRBJ1-5 many TRBV2 TGTGCCAGCAGCCAGGGGGATCAGCCCCAGCATTTT CASSQGDQPQHF
NA TRBJ2-1 few TRBV7-9 TGTGCCAGCAGCCCATTTAACGGGGGCCCTTACAATGAGCAGTTCTTC CASSPFNGGPYNEQFF
NA TRBJ1-2 NA TRBV9 TGTGCCAGCAGCGCCGCGGGACCCACTAACTATGGCTACACCTTC CASSAAGPTNYGYTF
NA TRBJ2-3 few TRBV13 TGTGCCAGCAGCCGCAGGGGCACAGATACGCAGTATTTT CASSRRGTDTQYF
NA TRBJ1-3 NA TRBV27 TGTGCCAGCAGTTACGGGGGGCCCGGAAACACCATATATTTT CASSYGGPGNTIYF
NA TRBJ2-5 NA TRBV7-6 TGTGCCAGCAGCAGGGGGAGTCAAGAGACCCAGTACTTC CASSRGSQETQYF
TRBD2 TRBJ2-5 NA TRBV15 TGTGCCACCAGCACACGAGCGGGAGAAGAGACCCAGTACTTC CATSTRAGEETQYF
NA TRBJ2-2 few TRBV7-2 TGTGCCAGCAGCTTAGAGGTCAGGGTTCGGACCGGGGAGCTGTTTTTT CASSLEVRVRTGELFF
NA TRBJ1-2 medium-sized TRBV30 TGTGCCTGGAACGGGGGGCAATACTATGGCTACACCTTC CAWNGGQYYGYTF
TRBD1 TRBJ1-2 NA TRBV19 TGTGCCAGAACACAGGGGGGTGGCTACACCTTC CARTQGGGYTF
NA TRBJ2-2 NA TRBV6-1 TGTGCCAGCAGTGACTATACCGGGGAGCTGTTTTTT CASSDYTGELFF